This T cell receptor beta chain was sequenced in a study of beta chain features in type 1 diabetes. Between the trimmed V and J ends, which lost 5 bases and 2 bases, there was a span of 17 bases. The CDR3 has 16 amino acids. Germline lookup yields CDR1 MDHEN and CDR2 SYDVKM. The study, taken as a whole, reports: Shorter TCRB CDR3s, moderately but significantly so, were found in Type 1 diabetes patients in all four CD4+ subsets.

Only a few counts were recorded for this clone. Antigen specificity is unknown. What was sequenced were expressed TCRB transcripts, since all of the isolated RNA had been reverse transcribed. This table comes from immunoSEQ multiplex PCR, and its TCRdb copy is limited to in-frame clones, with some not included. The table lists 150,000 to 190,000 clones, approximately 10% of them singletons, with around 0.5% in the top ten. The TCR originated in a man in his thirties or forties with type 1 diabetes. Sequencing was done on a sample of central memory CD4+ T cells from blood. The V call is TRBV28, the J call TRBJ2-3, with D possibly TRBD2 on 6 matching bases. Here the CDR3 reads CASSAATSRDTDTQYF. DNA for the CDR3: TGTGCCAGCAGTGCCGCAACTAGCAGGGACACAGATACGCAGTATTTT. Variable domain in full (rest from reference TRBV28 and TRBJ2-3): DVKVTQSSRYLVKRTGEKVFLECVQDMDHENMFWYRQDPGLGLRLIYFSYDVKMKEKGDIPEGYSVSREKKERFSLILESASTNQTSMYLCASSAATSRDTDTQYFGPGTRLTVL.